This TCR beta chain was recorded in a study of blood T cells in healthy people across ages. A note on this clonotype: Its antigen is not known.

It was with a sample-barcoded 5' primer and a J-beta primer mix that a second PCR of roughly 7 to 12 cycles was run. TCRdb called the 5' RACE reads again in MiXCR, with one record for every CDR3 protein. The sample contains some 1.4 million distinct CDR3 sequences, approximately 40% of which appear only once. Germline values: CDR1 MGHRA, CDR2 YSYEKL. Trimming cost V 1 base and J 7 bases; bases outside gene matches: 6. This CDR3 has 15 residues. Samples had at least 6.5 million PBMCs isolated from them. Samples each had at least 5 micrograms of total RNA extracted. Whole-study findings and limits: PBMCs were not sorted, which prevented a conclusive comparison of naive versus antigen-experienced cells.

This receptor was taken from a woman between 18 and 29 years old in good health. The sample taken for sequencing was blood. This chain uses TRBV4-1 with TRBJ2-1; 8 nucleotides line up with TRBD2. CDR3 region: CASSQAAGGLNEQFF. The CDR3, as DNA: TGCGCCAGCAGCCAAGCGGCGGGAGGATTAAATGAGCAGTTCTTC.